This TCR beta chain was sequenced during a study of cytomegalovirus exposure and HLA in healthy donors. On this clone: The antigen is unknown.

Whole-study results and caveats: For most TCR beta V segments, an earlier analysis put the productive rate at about 87% or about 30% of the time. TRBV6-2, TRBV6-3 and other indistinguishable V segments were excluded. At a 0.05 false discovery rate, a later analysis found over 15,000 TCR beta sequences to be associated with HLA alleles.

PCR used 60 Vbeta primers and 13 Jbeta primers. Using immunoSEQ multiplex PCR, the repertoire was profiled, and TCRdb retains in-frame clones only, with some absent. The sample holds hundreds of thousands of clones, approximately 70% seen once. The CDR3 sequence is 14 residues long. CDR1 is MNHEY and CDR2 is SVGAGI in the germline V gene. The chain is built from TRBV6-5 and TRBJ2-5; 8 bases map to TRBD2. Matching the DNA end better, TRBJ2-7 makes the J call doubtful. Sequencing was performed on PBMCs. The source is a female donor in good health and CMV-seronegative. CDR3: CASRAAGVKHEQYF. The CDR3 DNA reads as TGTGCCAGCAGGGCAGCGGGAGTAAAACACGAGCAGTACTTC.